The clone carrying this T cell receptor (beta chain) was detected only a few times. Its antigen is currently unknown. Repertoires were generated with immunoSEQ multiplex PCR, while TCRdb's copy carries only in-frame clones and drops some. The sample includes about 24,000 clones, roughly 70% of them seen just once. The sample belongs to a study of CD4 T cells in relation to SARS-CoV-2 and coronaviruses. Across the study: ViraFEST: roughly ten-day antigen culture of PBMCs, then TCR beta CDR3 sequencing. Controls used an HIV-1 Nef peptide pool or no peptide.

Study outcomes and limitations: This crossreactivity analysis covered spike protein alone, no other viral proteins.

Before the COVID-19 pandemic, during about 2011-2019, CD4+ T cells were taken from unexposed donors. Isolation of CD4+ T cells took place after about 9 days in culture. Each well had 2 million to 2.5 million PBMCs in approximately 5.1% human AB serum with IL-2. The ends were cut back, 4 bases at V and 3 bases at J, with 3 bases in the middle. Germline CDR1 and CDR2: LGHDT and YNNKEL (reference sequence). The CDR3 consists of 12 residues. This receptor was obtained from a human donor in good health. What was sequenced was CD4+ T cells from PBMCs, cultured in vitro. V and J are TRBV3-1 (or the pseudogene TRBV3-2) and TRBJ1-4; D gene ambiguous. CDR3 DNA: TGTGCCAGCAGCCGGCCTAATGAAAAACTGTTTTTT. It specifies CASSRPNEKLFF.